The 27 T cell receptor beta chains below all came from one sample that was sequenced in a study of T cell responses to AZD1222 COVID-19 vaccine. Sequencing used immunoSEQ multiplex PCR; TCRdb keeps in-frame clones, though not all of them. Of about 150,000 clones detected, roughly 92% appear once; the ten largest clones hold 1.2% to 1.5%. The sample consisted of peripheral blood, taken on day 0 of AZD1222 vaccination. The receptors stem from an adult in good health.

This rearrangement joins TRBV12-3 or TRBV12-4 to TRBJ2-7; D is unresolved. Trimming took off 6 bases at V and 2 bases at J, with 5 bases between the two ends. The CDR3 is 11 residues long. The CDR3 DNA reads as TGTGCCAGCAGCCTCCCCTACGAGCAGTACTTC. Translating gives CASSLPYEQYF.

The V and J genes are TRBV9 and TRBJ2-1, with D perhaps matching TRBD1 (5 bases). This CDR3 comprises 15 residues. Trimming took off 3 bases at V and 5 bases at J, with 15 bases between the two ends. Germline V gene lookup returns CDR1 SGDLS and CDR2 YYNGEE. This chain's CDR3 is CASSAVPKGDNEQFF. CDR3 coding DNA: TGTGCCAGCAGCGCCGTACCCAAAGGGGACAATGAGCAGTTCTTC.

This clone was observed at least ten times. As DNA, the CDR3 is TGTGCCTGGAGTCGGGACAGGGGTTTTGGGGGCTACACCTTC. This sequence encodes CAWSRDRGFGGYTF. The chain has TRBV30 and TRBJ1-2, with TRBD1 matching over 10 bases. This CDR3 region has 14 residues. CDR1 is GTSNPN and CDR2 is SVGIG in the germline V gene (reference sequence). With 2 bases clipped from V and 8 bases from J, the junction kept 8 bases outside the gene matches.

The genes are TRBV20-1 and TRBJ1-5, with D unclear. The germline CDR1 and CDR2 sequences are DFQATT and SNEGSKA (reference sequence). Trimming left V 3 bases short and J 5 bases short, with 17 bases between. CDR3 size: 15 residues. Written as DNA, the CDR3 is TGCAGTGCTAGTAACGTGGGCCGGGCCGATCAGCCCCAGCATTTT. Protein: CSASNVGRADQPQHF.

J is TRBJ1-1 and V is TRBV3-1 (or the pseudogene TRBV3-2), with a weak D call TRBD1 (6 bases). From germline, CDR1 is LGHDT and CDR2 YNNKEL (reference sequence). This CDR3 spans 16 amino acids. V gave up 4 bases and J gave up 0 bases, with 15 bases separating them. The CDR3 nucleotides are TGTGCCAGCAGCCTAATACCGGGGGCACTGAACACTGAAGCTTTCTTT. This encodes CASSLIPGALNTEAFF.

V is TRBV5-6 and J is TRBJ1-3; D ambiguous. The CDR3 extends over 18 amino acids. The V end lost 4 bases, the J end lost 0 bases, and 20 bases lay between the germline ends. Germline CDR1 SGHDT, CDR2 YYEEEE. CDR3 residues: CASSSVGGSPISGNTIYF. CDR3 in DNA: TGTGCCAGCAGCAGCGTGGGAGGGTCCCCGATCTCTGGAAACACCATATATTTT.

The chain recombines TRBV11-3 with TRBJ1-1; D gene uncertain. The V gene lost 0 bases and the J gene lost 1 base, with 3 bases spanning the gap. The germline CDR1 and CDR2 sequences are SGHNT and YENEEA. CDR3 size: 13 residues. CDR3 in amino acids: CASSLDANTEAFF. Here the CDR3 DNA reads TGTGCCAGCAGCTTAGATGCGAACACTGAAGCTTTCTTT.

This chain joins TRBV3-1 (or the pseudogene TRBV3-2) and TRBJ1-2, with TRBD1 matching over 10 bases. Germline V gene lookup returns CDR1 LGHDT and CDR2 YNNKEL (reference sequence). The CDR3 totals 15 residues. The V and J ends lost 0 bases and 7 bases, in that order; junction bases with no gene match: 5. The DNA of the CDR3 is TGTGCCAGCAGCCAAGATCTAAGGACAGGGGGTGGCTACACCTTC. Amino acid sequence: CASSQDLRTGGGYTF.

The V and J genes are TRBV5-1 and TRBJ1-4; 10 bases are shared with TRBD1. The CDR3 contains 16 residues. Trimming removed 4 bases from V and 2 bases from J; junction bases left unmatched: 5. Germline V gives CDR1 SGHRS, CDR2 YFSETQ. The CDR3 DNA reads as TGCGCCAGCAGCCAGGGACAGGGGAGGACTAATGAAAAACTGTTTTTT. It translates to CASSQGQGRTNEKLFF.

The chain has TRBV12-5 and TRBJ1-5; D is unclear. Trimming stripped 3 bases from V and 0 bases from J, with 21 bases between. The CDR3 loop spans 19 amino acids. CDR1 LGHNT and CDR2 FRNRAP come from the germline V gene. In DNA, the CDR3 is TGTGCTAGTGGTTTTAGGTCCCAGGAGGGCGGGTATAGCAATCAGCCCCAGCATTTT. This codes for CASGFRSQEGGYSNQPQHF.

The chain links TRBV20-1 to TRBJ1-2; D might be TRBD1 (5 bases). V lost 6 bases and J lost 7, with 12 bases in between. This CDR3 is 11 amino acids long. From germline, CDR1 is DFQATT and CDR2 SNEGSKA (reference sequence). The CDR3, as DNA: TGCAGTGCCCCCGCGGGGCTTGGCTACACCTTC. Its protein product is CSAPAGLGYTF.

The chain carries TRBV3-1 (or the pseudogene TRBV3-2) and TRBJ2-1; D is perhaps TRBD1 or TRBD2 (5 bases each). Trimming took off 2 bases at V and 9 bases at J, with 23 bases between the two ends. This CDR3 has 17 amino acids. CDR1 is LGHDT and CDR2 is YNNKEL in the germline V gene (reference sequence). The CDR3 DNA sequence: TGTGCCAGCAGCCAATTCTTTAAACGGGTGGGGGTTGGTGAGCAGTTCTTC. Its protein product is CASSQFFKRVGVGEQFF.

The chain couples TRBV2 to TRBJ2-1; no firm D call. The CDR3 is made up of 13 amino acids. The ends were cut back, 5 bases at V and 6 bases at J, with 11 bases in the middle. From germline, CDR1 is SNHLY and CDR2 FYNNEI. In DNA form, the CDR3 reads TGTGCCAGCAGTCCTGACTGGACCAATGAGCAGTTCTTC. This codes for CASSPDWTNEQFF. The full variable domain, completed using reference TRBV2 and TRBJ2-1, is EPEVTQTPSHQVTQMGQEVILRCVPISNHLYFYWYRQILGQKVEFLVSFYNNEISEKSEIFDDQFSVERPDGSNFTLKIRSTKLEDSAMYFCASSPDWTNEQFFGPGTRLTVL.

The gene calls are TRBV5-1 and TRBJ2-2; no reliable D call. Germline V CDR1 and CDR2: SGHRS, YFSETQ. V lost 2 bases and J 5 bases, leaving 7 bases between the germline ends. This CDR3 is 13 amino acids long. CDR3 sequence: CASSFIPTGELFF. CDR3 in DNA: TGCGCCAGCAGCTTTATTCCTACCGGGGAGCTGTTTTTT.

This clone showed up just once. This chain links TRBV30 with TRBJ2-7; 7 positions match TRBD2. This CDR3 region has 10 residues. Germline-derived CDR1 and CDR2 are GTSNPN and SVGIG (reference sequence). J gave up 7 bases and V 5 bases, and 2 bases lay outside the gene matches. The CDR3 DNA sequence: TGTGCCTGGTTCGGGAGGGAGCAGTACTTC. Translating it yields CAWFGREQYF.

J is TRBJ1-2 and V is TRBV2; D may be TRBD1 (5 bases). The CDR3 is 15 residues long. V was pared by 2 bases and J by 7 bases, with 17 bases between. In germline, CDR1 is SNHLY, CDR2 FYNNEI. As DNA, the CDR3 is TGTGCCAGCAGTGAATCTTTTGGCAGGGCCGGTGGCTACACCTTC. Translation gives CASSESFGRAGGYTF.

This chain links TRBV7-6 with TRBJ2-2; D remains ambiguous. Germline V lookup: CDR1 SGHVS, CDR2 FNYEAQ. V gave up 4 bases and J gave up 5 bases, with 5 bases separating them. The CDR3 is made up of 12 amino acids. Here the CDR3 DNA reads TGTGCCAGCAGCTCGTCTACCGGGGAGCTGTTTTTT. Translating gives CASSSSTGELFF. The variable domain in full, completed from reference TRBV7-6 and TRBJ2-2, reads GAGVSQSPRYKVTKRGQDVALRCDPISGHVSLYWYRQALGQGPEFLTYFNYEAQQDKSGLPNDRFSAERPEGSISTLTIQRTEQRDSAMYRCASSSSTGELFFGEGSRLTVL.

The DNA of the CDR3 is TGTGCCAGCAGCTTAGGAGGTATAGGGCCAAGCTCTGGAAACACCATATATTTT. It encodes CASSLGGIGPSSGNTIYF. The rearrangement links TRBV13 to TRBJ1-3, with D unclear. V was shortened by 0 bases and J by 0 bases, with 15 bases between the two germline ends. CDR1 and CDR2 from the germline V gene are PRHDT and FYEKMQ (reference sequence). The CDR3 has 18 residues.

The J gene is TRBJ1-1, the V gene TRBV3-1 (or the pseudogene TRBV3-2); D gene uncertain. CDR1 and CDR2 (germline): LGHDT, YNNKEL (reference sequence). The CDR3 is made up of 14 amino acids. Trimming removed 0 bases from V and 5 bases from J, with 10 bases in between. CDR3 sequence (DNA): TGTGCCAGCAGCCAAGATACACCGAATACTGAAGCTTTCTTT. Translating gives CASSQDTPNTEAFF.

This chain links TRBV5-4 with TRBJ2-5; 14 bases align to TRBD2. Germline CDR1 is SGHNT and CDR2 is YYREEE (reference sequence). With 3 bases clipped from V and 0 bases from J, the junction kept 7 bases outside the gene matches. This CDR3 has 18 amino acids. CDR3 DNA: TGTGCCAGCAGCTGGGGGACTAGCGGGGGTTCTAACCAAGAGACCCAGTACTTC. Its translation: CASSWGTSGGSNQETQYF.

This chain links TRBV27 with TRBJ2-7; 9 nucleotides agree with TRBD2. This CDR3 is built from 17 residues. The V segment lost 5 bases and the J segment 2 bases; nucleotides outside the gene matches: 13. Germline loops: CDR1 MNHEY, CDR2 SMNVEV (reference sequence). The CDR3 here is CASSLIPTSGSTYEQYF. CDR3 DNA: TGTGCCAGCAGTCTCATCCCGACTAGCGGTTCTACCTACGAGCAGTACTTC.

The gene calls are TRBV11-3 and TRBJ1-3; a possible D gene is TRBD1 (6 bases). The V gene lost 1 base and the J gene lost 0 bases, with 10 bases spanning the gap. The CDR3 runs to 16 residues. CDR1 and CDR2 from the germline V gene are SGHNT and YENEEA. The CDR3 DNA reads TGTGCCAGCAGCTTAGGTGGGACAAGCTCTGGAAACACCATATATTTT. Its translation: CASSLGGTSSGNTIYF.

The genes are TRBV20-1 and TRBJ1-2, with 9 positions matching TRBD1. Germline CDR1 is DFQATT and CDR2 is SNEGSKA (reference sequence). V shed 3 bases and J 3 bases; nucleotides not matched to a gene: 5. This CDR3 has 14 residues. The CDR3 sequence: CSASAWDRDYGYTF. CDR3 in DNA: TGCAGTGCTAGTGCTTGGGACAGGGACTATGGCTACACCTTC.

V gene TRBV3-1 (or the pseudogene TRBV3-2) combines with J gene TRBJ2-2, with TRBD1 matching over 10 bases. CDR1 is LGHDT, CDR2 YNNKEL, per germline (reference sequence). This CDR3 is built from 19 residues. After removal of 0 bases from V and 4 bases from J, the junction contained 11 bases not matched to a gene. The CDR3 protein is CASSQDPGQGLGITGELFF. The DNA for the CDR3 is TGTGCCAGCAGCCAAGATCCGGGACAGGGGTTGGGTATCACCGGGGAGCTGTTTTTT.

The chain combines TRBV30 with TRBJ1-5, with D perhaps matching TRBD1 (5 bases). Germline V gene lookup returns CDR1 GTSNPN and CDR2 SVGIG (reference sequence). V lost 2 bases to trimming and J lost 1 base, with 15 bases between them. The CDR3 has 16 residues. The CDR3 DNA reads TGTGCCTGGAGTCCCCAGCCGGGGCTAAGCAATCAGCCCCAGCATTTT. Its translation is CAWSPQPGLSNQPQHF.

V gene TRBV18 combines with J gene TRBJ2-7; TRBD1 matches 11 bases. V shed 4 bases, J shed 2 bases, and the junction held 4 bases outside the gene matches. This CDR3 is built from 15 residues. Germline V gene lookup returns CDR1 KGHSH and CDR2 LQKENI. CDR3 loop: CASSLDRGPAYEQYF. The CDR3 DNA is TGTGCCAGCTCACTGGACAGGGGGCCGGCCTACGAGCAGTACTTC. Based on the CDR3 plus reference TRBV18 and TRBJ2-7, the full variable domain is NAGVMQNPRHLVRRRGQEARLRCSPMKGHSHVYWYRQLPEEGLKFMVYLQKENIIDESGMPKERFSAEFPKEGPSILRIQQVVRGDSAAYFCASSLDRGPAYEQYFGPGTRLTVT.

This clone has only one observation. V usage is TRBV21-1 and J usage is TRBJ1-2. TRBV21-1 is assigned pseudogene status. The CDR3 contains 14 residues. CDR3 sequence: CASSKEGPKRGYTF. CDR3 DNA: TGTGCCAGCAGCAAAGAAGGGCCAAAGAGAGGCTACACCTTC.